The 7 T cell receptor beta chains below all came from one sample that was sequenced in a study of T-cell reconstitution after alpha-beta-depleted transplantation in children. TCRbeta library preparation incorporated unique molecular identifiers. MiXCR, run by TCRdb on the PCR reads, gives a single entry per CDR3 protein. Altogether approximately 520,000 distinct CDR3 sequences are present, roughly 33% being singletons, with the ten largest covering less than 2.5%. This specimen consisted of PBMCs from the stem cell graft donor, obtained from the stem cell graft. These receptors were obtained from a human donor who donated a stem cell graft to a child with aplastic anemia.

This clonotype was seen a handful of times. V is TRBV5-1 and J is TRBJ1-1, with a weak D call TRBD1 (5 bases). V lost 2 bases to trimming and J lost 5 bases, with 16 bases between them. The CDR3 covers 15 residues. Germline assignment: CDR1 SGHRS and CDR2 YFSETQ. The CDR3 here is CASSFGPSRGTEAFF. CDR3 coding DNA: TGCGCCAGCAGCTTCGGCCCAAGTCGGGGGACTGAAGCTTTCTTT.

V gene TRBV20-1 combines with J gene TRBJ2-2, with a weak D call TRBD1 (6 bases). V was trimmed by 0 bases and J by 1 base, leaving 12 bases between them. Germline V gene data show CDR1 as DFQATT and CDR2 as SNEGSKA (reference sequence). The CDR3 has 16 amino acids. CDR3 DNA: TGCAGTGCTAGAGATGGGAAAGGGGGGAACACCGGGGAGCTGTTTTTT. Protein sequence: CSARDGKGGNTGELFF.

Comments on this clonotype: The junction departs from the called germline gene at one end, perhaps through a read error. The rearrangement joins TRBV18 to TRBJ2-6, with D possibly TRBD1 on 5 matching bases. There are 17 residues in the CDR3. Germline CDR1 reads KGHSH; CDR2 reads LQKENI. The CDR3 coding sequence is TGTGCCAGCTCACCGGTCTCTTTAAGGGCTGGGGCCAACGGCCTGACTTTC. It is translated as CASSPVSLRAGANGLTF.

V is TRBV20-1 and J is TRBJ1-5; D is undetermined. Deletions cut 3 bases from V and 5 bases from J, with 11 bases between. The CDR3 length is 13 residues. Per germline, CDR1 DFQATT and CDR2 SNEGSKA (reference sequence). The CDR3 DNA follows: TGCAGTGCTAGGGGCAGCCTGGATCAGCCCCAGCATTTT. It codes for CSARGSLDQPQHF.

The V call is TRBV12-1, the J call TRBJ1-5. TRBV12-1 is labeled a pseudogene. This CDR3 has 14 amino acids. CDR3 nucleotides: TGTGCCAGCAGCTTTGGAGCCCGCAATCAGCCCCAGCATTTT. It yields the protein CASSFGARNQPQHF.

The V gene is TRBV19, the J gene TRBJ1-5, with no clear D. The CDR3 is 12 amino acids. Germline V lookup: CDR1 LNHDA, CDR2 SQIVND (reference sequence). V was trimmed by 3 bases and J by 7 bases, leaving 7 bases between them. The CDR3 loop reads CASSMRSQPQHF. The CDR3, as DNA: TGTGCCAGTAGTATGAGAAGCCAGCCCCAGCATTTT.

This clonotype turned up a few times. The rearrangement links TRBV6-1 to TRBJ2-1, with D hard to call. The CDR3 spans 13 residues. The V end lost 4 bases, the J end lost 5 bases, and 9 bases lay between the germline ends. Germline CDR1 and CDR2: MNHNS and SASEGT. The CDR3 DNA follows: TGTGCCAGCAGTGCCTCGTATGACAATGAGCAGTTCTTC. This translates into CASSASYDNEQFF.